The sequence of this T cell receptor beta chain was determined in a study of identical twins. TCRdb re-derived calls from the 5' RACE reads in MiXCR, one entry per CDR3 protein. The sample carries over 600,000 distinct CDR3 sequences, approximately 22% recorded once. With 0 bases clipped from V and 2 bases from J, the junction kept 3 bases outside the gene matches. CDR1 SGHRS and CDR2 YFSETQ come from the germline V gene. The CDR3 contains 15 residues. Study conclusions and caveats: Researchers reported weaker excess twin sharing in beta out-of-frame sequences.

This clonotype was counted only a few times. Its antigen remains unidentified. This sample also appeared in a second study, on T cells expressing NK-cell markers. Per that paper: The TCR beta repertoires were obtained from sorted CD3+CD56+NKG2C+, CD3+CD56+NKG2C- and CD3+CD56-NKG2C+ T cells. Six of the donors carried dominant NKG2C+ clonotypes that took up about 1.0-7.5% of their CD8+ T cells. Dominance of the CD3+CD56-NKG2C+ fraction by these clonotypes also held in a handful of donors.

The chain carries TRBV5-1 and TRBJ2-5; TRBD2 agrees at 8 bases. The TCR comes from a woman between 18 and 29 years old in good health. Sample: PBMCs. CDR3 sequence reads: CASSLGTSSQETQYF. As DNA, the CDR3 is TGCGCCAGCAGCTTGGGGACTAGCAGTCAAGAGACCCAGTACTTC.